This TCR beta chain was profiled in a study of beta chain features in type 1 diabetes. The J segment lost 8 bases and the V segment lost 4 bases, leaving 7 bases of the junction unmatched. This CDR3 spans 14 amino acids. Germline lookup yields CDR1 MNHEY and CDR2 SVGAGI. For this clone: Its antigen is not identified.

Whole-study results and caveats: When Type 1 diabetes patients were examined, their TCRB CDR3s proved moderately but significantly shorter in all four CD4+ subsets. Comparison showed that naive, central memory and Treg TCRB repertoires appeared more similar among patients than among healthy donors. High TCR expression in some cells could lead to their over-representation in cDNA sequencing. Any HLA-type effect on TCRB rearrangement remained unresolved here.

The study reverse transcribed the entire isolated RNA, so it sequenced expressed TCRB transcripts. Libraries were prepared by immunoSEQ multiplex PCR; TCRdb keeps only in-frame clonotypes and omits some of them. The sample includes some 150,000 clones, under 11% of them seen just once. The rearrangement uses TRBV6-5 and TRBJ1-2; 10 bases map to TRBD1. Source material: naive CD4+ T cells from blood. The source of this sequence is a man aged 18 to 35 in good health. This chain's CDR3 is CASSWGTGEDGYTF. CDR3 bases: TGTGCCAGCAGTTGGGGGACAGGGGAAGACGGCTACACCTTC.